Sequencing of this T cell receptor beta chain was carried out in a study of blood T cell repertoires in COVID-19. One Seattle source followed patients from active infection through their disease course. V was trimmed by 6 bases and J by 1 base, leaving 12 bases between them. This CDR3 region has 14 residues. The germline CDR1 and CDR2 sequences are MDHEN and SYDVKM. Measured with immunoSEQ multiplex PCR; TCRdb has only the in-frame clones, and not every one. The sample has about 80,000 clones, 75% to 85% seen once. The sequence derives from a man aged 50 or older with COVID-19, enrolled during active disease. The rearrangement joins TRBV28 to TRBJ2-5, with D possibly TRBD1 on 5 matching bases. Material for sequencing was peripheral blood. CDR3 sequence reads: CASRTPQGQETQYF. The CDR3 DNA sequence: TGTGCCAGCAGAACCCCTCAGGGCCAAGAGACCCAGTACTTC.